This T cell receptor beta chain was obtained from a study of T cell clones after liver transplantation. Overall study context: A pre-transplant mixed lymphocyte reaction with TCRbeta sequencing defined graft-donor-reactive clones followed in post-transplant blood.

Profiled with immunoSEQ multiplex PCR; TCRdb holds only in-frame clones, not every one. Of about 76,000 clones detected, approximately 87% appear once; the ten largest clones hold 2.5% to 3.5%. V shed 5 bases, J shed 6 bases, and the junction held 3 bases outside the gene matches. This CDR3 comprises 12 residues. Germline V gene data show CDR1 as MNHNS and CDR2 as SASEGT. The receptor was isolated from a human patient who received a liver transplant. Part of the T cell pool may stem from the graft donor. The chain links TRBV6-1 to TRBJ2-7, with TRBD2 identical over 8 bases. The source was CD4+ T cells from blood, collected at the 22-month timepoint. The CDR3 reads CASSWTSTEQYF. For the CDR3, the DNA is TGTGCCAGCAGTTGGACTAGCACCGAGCAGTACTTC.